These 24 T cell receptor beta chains came from one sample sequenced in a study of early T cells in non-severe SARS-CoV-2 infection. A single record per CDR3 protein comes from TCRdb applying MiXCR to the 5' RACE reads. There are 55,000 to 75,000 distinct CDR3 sequences in the sample; about 9.1% occur only once, and around 16% lies in the top ten. Sequences were derived from whole blood, sampled at baseline. Receptors were obtained from an adult who was a healthcare worker with PCR-confirmed SARS-CoV-2 infection or an uninfected control (not recorded which).

This clonotype appeared many times. V is TRBV18 and J is TRBJ2-3, with 8 bases fitting TRBD1. Per the germline V gene, CDR1 is KGHSH and CDR2 is LQKENI. The CDR3 contains 16 residues. With V trimmed by 3 bases and J by 0 bases, 5 bases remained unmatched. CDR3 protein: CASSPGQGNSTDTQYF. The CDR3 coding sequence is TGTGCCAGCTCACCCGGACAGGGCAATAGCACAGATACGCAGTATTTT.

To note about this clonotype: A read error may explain this, as a much larger clone is one base away. This sequence joins TRBV14 and TRBJ2-1; 7 bases fit TRBD2. Losses at the gene ends were 4 bases for V and 10 bases for J; bases not matched to a gene: 7. From germline, CDR1 is SGHDN and CDR2 FVKESK. The CDR3 is 13 residues long. CDR3 in DNA: TGTGCCAGCAGCCCCATAGCGGGCAAAGAGCAGTTCTTC. This translates into CASSPIAGKEQFF. Using reference TRBV14 and TRBJ2-1 for the parts outside the CDR3, the full variable domain is EAGVTQFPSHSVIEKGQTVTLRCDPISGHDNLYWYRRVMGKEIKFLLHFVKESKQDESGMPNNRFLAERTGGTYSTLKVQPAELEDSGVYFCASSPIAGKEQFFGPGTRLTVL.

This clonotype was detected only a few times. CDR3 sequence reads: CSVARGGDEQYF. The CDR3, as DNA: TGCAGCGTTGCCAGGGGCGGCGACGAGCAGTACTTC. V usage is TRBV29-1 and J usage is TRBJ2-7, with D maybe TRBD1 (6 bases). The CDR3 sequence is 12 residues long. V was clipped by 4 bases and J by 5 bases, with 12 bases between them. Germline lookup yields CDR1 SQVTM and CDR2 ANQGSEA.

This clonotype was seen at least ten times. V is TRBV15 and J is TRBJ1-2; weak D call: TRBD1 (5 bases). Between the trimmed V and J ends, which lost 1 base and 6 bases, there was a span of 12 bases. The CDR3 contains 14 residues. The germline V gene has CDR1 LNHNV and CDR2 YYDKDF (reference sequence). The CDR3 is CATSRAGRVHGYTF. CDR3 nucleotides: TGTGCCACCAGCAGAGCCGGCAGGGTACATGGCTACACCTTC.

This chain joins TRBV7-9 and TRBJ1-4; D gene unclear. Germline V CDR1 and CDR2: SEHNR, FQNEAQ (reference sequence). The CDR3 covers 14 residues. V lost 2 bases, J lost 0 bases, and 4 bases lay in between. CDR3: CASSLSATNEKLFF. CDR3 nucleotides: TGTGCCAGCAGCTTATCCGCAACTAATGAAAAACTGTTTTTT.

This clonotype has at least ten counts. V gene TRBV28 combines with J gene TRBJ2-1, with 8 positions matching TRBD2. Germline loops: CDR1 MDHEN, CDR2 SYDVKM. The V and J ends lost 5 bases and 6 bases, in that order; junction bases with no gene match: 12. CDR3 length: 16 residues. CDR3 sequence: CASSAGLGLDGNEQFF. The CDR3 DNA reads TGTGCCAGCAGTGCCGGACTGGGACTAGACGGCAATGAGCAGTTCTTC. The whole variable domain, remainder taken from reference TRBV28 and TRBJ2-1, is DVKVTQSSRYLVKRTGEKVFLECVQDMDHENMFWYRQDPGLGLRLIYFSYDVKMKEKGDIPEGYSVSREKKERFSLILESASTNQTSMYLCASSAGLGLDGNEQFFGPGTRLTVL.

This clonotype occurred many times. The chain combines TRBV9 with TRBJ2-7; D is possibly TRBD1 (6 bases). Trimming removed 4 bases from V and 3 bases from J, with 11 bases in between. The length of the CDR3 is 13 residues. Looked up from germline, CDR1 is SGDLS and CDR2 is YYNGEE. The CDR3 spells CASSISDSYEQYF. CDR3 bases: TGTGCCAGCAGCATTTCGGACAGCTACGAGCAGTACTTC.

The sample holds a few counts of this clonotype. This sequence joins TRBV20-1 and TRBJ2-7, with no clear D. Germline lookup yields CDR1 DFQATT and CDR2 SNEGSKA (reference sequence). The CDR3 consists of 14 residues. V was pared by 3 bases and J by 0 bases, with 12 bases between. CDR3 coding DNA: TGCAGTGCTAGTTACAGCCAGAGCTCCTACGAGCAGTACTTC. Translating gives CSASYSQSSYEQYF.

This clonotype was found a few times. The genes are TRBV4-1 and TRBJ1-2; D perhaps matches TRBD1 (5 bases). The germline V gene has CDR1 MGHRA and CDR2 YSYEKL. CDR3 length: 15 amino acids. V was cut by 0 bases and J by 5 bases, with 13 bases left in between. CDR3 in DNA: TGCGCCAGCAGCCAAGACGAGGGGACTTTTTATGGCTACACCTTC. This encodes CASSQDEGTFYGYTF.

In its sample, this clonotype was seen many times. V and J are TRBV7-9 and TRBJ2-6, with a weak D call TRBD2 (6 bases). The CDR3 spans 14 residues. CDR1 is SEHNR, CDR2 FQNEAQ, per germline (reference sequence). V was clipped by 1 base and J by 8 bases, with 9 bases between them. CDR3 nucleotide sequence: TGTGCCAGCAGCTTAGAGGGGAGGACCAACGTCCTGACTTTC. Translating gives CASSLEGRTNVLTF.

This clonotype showed up just a few times. The rearrangement links TRBV4-2 to TRBJ1-2, with D perhaps TRBD1 (6 bases). This CDR3 is 16 amino acids long. The germline V gene has CDR1 LGHNA and CDR2 YNFKEQ. V lost 0 bases to trimming and J lost 5 bases, with 16 bases between them. The CDR3 DNA reads TGTGCCAGCAGCCAAGAGGGGGCGGGGAGCGGGTATGGCTACACCTTC. Protein product: CASSQEGAGSGYGYTF.

This clonotype was seen a few times. V is TRBV7-9 and J is TRBJ1-1, with D hard to call. CDR1 is SEHNR, CDR2 FQNEAQ, per germline (reference sequence). V lost 8 bases and J lost 2, with 12 bases in between. The CDR3 runs 13 residues. CDR3 sequence: CASVGQSNTEAFF. DNA for the CDR3: TGTGCCAGCGTCGGGCAGAGTAACACTGAAGCTTTCTTT.

This clonotype has at least ten counts. The chain recombines TRBV6-2 or TRBV6-3 with TRBJ2-7, with 10 bases that match TRBD2. This CDR3 is built from 15 residues. V lost 5 bases to trimming and J lost 8 bases; unmatched junction nucleotides: 12. The germline V gene encodes CDR1 MNHEY and CDR2 SVGEGT. For the CDR3, the DNA is TGTGCCAGCAGTCTAGGACTAGCGGAGCGGTTCAAGCAGTACTTC. Translation: CASSLGLAERFKQYF.

This clonotype was counted at least ten times. The V and J genes are TRBV20-1 and TRBJ2-7; D ambiguous. The CDR3 runs to 17 residues. V lost 1 base and J 2 bases, leaving 21 bases between the germline ends. CDR1 DFQATT and CDR2 SNEGSKA come from the germline V gene (reference sequence). The CDR3 loop reads CSARGPVGNKVTYEQYF. CDR3 DNA sequence: TGCAGTGCTAGAGGGCCCGTTGGCAACAAGGTGACCTACGAGCAGTACTTC.

This clonotype was seen repeatedly, ten times or more. The gene calls are TRBV7-8 and TRBJ2-1; TRBD2 aligns across 10 bases. Germline CDR1 reads SGHVS; CDR2 reads FQNEAQ. V was clipped by 2 bases and J by 5 bases; unmatched bases: 12. This CDR3 contains 18 residues. The CDR3 loop is CASSLLRVGTSANNEQFF. The CDR3 DNA follows: TGTGCCAGCAGCTTATTAAGGGTCGGGACTAGCGCTAACAATGAGCAGTTCTTC.

This clonotype was observed a handful of times. The V and J genes are TRBV12-3 or TRBV12-4 and TRBJ1-2; D unclear. The length of the CDR3 is 13 residues. V was cut by 0 bases and J by 6 bases, with 8 bases left in between. The CDR3 coding sequence is TGTGCCAGCAGTTTAGCCCTGCGGGATGGCTACACCTTC. The encoded protein is CASSLALRDGYTF.

This clonotype was recorded at least ten times. The rearrangement links TRBV20-1 to TRBJ1-2; TRBD1 is a possible D gene (5 bases). Between the trimmed V and J ends, which lost 5 bases and 3 bases, there was a span of 13 bases. CDR1 and CDR2 from the germline V gene are DFQATT and SNEGSKA (reference sequence). This CDR3 is built from 13 residues. Written as DNA, the CDR3 is TGCAGTGCTGACCTGCCCAGGGACTATGGCTACACCTTC. It specifies CSADLPRDYGYTF.

This clonotype was detected only a few times. Relative to the germline gene, one junction end is altered; a read error may explain this. The rearrangement joins TRBV7-6 to TRBJ1-3; TRBD1 is a possible D gene (5 bases). Germline V gives CDR1 SGHVS, CDR2 FNYEAQ. CDR3 length equals 16 residues. CDR3 loop: CASSLATASSENTIYF. CDR3 sequence (DNA): TGTGCCAGCAGCTTAGCGACAGCCAGCTCTGAAAACACCATATATTTT.

This clonotype was counted at least ten times. The chain employs TRBV10-3 and TRBJ2-7; possible D gene TRBD2, 6 bases. This CDR3 has 14 amino acids. The V gene's germline CDR1 is ENHRY and CDR2 SYGVKD. V was trimmed by 5 bases and J by 3 bases, leaving 14 bases between them. The CDR3 spells CAISPGERVYEQYF. CDR3 DNA: TGTGCCATCAGTCCGGGGGAGCGGGTCTACGAGCAGTACTTC.

This clonotype has only a few counts. The chain links TRBV7-2 to TRBJ2-3, with 7 bases matching TRBD2. CDR3 length: 16 residues. Germline V gene sequence: CDR1 SGHTA, CDR2 FQGNSA. Germline trimming cut 5 bases from V and 5 bases from J; bases unmatched to any gene: 13. CDR3 amino acids: CASSPGPAGRVDTQYF. The DNA of the CDR3 is TGTGCCAGCAGCCCCGGGCCAGCGGGAAGGGTAGATACGCAGTATTTT.

Many counts were recorded for this clonotype. This chain joins TRBV7-9 and TRBJ1-1, with D uncertain. V was pared by 3 bases and J by 5 bases, with 13 bases between. CDR1 and CDR2 from the germline V gene are SEHNR and FQNEAQ (reference sequence). There are 14 residues in the CDR3. The CDR3 DNA follows: TGTGCCAGCAGCTTTGAATTCCCCCCGACTGAAGCTTTCTTT. This encodes CASSFEFPPTEAFF.

This clonotype was seen more than once but under ten times. This chain links TRBV2 with TRBJ2-2, with a tentative D call TRBD2 (6 bases). The CDR3 has 14 amino acids. With 8 bases removed from V and 5 bases from J, the gap between germline ends came to 15 bases. Germline V gene sequence: CDR1 SNHLY, CDR2 FYNNEI. DNA for the CDR3: TGTGCCAGCGTTCGGAGGGCCGGGACCGGGGAGCTGTTTTTT. Translating gives CASVRRAGTGELFF. Full variable domain (remainder filled in from reference TRBV2 and TRBJ2-2): EPEVTQTPSHQVTQMGQEVILRCVPISNHLYFYWYRQILGQKVEFLVSFYNNEISEKSEIFDDQFSVERPDGSNFTLKIRSTKLEDSAMYFCASVRRAGTGELFFGEGSRLTVL.

This clonotype was recorded a few times. The chain links TRBV20-1 to TRBJ2-7; TRBD2 matches 10 bases. CDR3 length: 12 residues. V gave up 6 bases and J gave up 3 bases; unmatched junction bases: 2. CDR1 and CDR2 from the germline V gene are DFQATT and SNEGSKA (reference sequence). This chain's CDR3 is CSAWTSGYEQYF. CDR3 DNA sequence: TGCAGTGCCTGGACTAGCGGCTACGAGCAGTACTTC.

V gene TRBV5-6 combines with J gene TRBJ2-1; no clear D gene. CDR1 is SGHDT and CDR2 is YYEEEE in the germline V gene. Trimming stripped 1 base from V and 6 bases from J, with 5 bases between. The length of the CDR3 is 12 residues. CDR3 residues: CASSLRVNEQFF. CDR3 in DNA: TGTGCCAGCAGCTTGAGAGTCAATGAGCAGTTCTTC. Full variable domain (outside the CDR3, taken from reference TRBV5-6 and TRBJ2-1): DAGVTQSPTHLIKTRGQQVTLRCSPKSGHDTVSWYQQALGQGPQFIFQYYEEEERQRGNFPDRFSGHQFPNYSSELNVNALLLGDSALYLCASSLRVNEQFFGPGTRLTVL.